This TCR beta chain was sequenced for a study of T cell responses to AZD1222 COVID-19 vaccine. General observations from the study: In the spike-specific TCR repertoire, nearly half reportedly target unmutated variant regions. Repertoire sampling was restricted to post-peak T cell response timepoints.

Trimming removed 0 bases at V and 4 bases at J, with 7 bases between. The germline V gene has CDR1 SGHRS and CDR2 YFSETQ. There are 13 residues in the CDR3. Produced via immunoSEQ multiplex PCR; TCRdb's table is partial and in-frame only. Altogether roughly 180,000 clones are present, approximately 89% being singletons, with the ten largest covering about 1.7%. Remarks on this clone: The antigen remains undetermined.

This chain joins TRBV5-1 and TRBJ1-1; D perhaps matches TRBD1 (5 bases). The specimen comprised peripheral blood, sampled 28 days after the second AZD1222 dose. This TCR derives from an adult who received the AZD1222 COVID-19 vaccine. The CDR3 DNA is TGCGCCAGCAGCTTGGCAGGGATCACTGAAGCTTTCTTT. This translates into CASSLAGITEAFF.